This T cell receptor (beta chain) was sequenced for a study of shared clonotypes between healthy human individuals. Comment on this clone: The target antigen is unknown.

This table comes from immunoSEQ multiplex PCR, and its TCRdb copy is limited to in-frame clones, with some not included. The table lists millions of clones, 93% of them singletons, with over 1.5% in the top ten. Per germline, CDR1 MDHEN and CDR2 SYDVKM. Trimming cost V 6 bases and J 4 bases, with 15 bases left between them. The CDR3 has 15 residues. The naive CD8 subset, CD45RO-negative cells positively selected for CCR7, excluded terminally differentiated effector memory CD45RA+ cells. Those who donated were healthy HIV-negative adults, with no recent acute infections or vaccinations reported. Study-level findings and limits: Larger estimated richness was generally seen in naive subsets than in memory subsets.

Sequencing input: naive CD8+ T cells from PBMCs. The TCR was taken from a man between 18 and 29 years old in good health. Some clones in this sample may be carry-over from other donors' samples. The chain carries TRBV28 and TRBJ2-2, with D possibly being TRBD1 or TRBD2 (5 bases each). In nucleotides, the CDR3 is TGTGCCAGCAGCACCGGGACGGCCCTCACCGGGGAGCTGTTTTTT. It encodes CASSTGTALTGELFF.